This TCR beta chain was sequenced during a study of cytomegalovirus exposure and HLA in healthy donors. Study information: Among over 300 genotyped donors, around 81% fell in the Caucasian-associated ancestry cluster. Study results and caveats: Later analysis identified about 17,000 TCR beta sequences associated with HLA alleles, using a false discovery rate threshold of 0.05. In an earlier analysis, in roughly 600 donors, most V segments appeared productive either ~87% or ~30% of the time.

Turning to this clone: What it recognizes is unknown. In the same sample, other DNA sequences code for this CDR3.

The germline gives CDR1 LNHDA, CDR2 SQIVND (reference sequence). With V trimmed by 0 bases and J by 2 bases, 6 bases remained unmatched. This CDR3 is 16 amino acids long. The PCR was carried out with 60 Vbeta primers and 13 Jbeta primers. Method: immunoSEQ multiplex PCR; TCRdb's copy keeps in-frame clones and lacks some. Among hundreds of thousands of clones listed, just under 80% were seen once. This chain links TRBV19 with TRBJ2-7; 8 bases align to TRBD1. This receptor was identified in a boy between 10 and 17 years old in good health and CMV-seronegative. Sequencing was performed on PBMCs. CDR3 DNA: TGTGCCAGTAGTATAGATCTCGAGACAGGGGCCTACGAGCAGTACTTC. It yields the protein CASSIDLETGAYEQYF.